This T cell receptor (beta chain) was sequenced for a study of T-cell memory formation after mild COVID-19. General study points: Pre-infection memory harbored some responding clones, suggesting cross-reactive memory joined.

TCRdb ran MiXCR on the 5' RACE reads and lists one entry per CDR3 protein. The sample lists more than 250,000 distinct CDR3 sequences, 15% to 20% occurring once. This clonotype was counted a few times. Its specificity is unknown. Losses at the gene ends were 4 bases for V and 15 bases for J; bases not matched to a gene: 12. Germline V gene lookup returns CDR1 MNHEY and CDR2 SVGEGT. The CDR3 covers 13 residues. The chain uses TRBV6-2 or TRBV6-3 and TRBJ2-1, with 7 bases that match TRBD1. The clonotype comes from a man younger than 35 who had mild COVID-19 (a few samples of this study predate the infection). Cell type and time point are not known. Specimen: PBMCs or a T cell subset sorted from them (not recorded which). The CDR3 DNA reads TGTGCCAGCAGTTGGGGGACCACAGGGGTTCCGTTCTTC. Translated: CASSWGTTGVPFF.